This T cell receptor (beta chain) came from a study of graft-versus-host responses after intestinal transplantation. About the research overall: Transplant recipients had multivisceral, liver-intestinal, or isolated intestinal grafts.

Points on this clone: Its antigen is still unknown.

Broader study findings: Individuals who had graft-donor T cell macrochimerism had allografts that showed high graft-versus-host to host-versus-graft clonal ratios.

V was pared by 0 bases and J by 7 bases, with 15 bases between. CDR3 length: 15 residues. Germline loops: CDR1 MNHEY, CDR2 SMNVEV (reference sequence). Repertoires were generated with immunoSEQ multiplex PCR, while TCRdb's copy carries only in-frame clones and drops some. The sample carries approximately 6,200 clones, around 82% recorded once. Once graft tissue had been processed, intraepithelial and lamina propria lymphocytes were released. The chain is built from TRBV27 and TRBJ2-5, with D tentatively TRBD1 (6 bases). The receptor was derived from a human patient who received an intestinal transplant, so some T cells may come from the graft donor. This specimen consisted of ileum tissue, obtained 300 to 320 days after intestinal transplant. The CDR3, as DNA: TGTGCCAGCAGTTTATCGGACAGTGACGAAGTGACCCAGTACTTC. Protein product: CASSLSDSDEVTQYF.